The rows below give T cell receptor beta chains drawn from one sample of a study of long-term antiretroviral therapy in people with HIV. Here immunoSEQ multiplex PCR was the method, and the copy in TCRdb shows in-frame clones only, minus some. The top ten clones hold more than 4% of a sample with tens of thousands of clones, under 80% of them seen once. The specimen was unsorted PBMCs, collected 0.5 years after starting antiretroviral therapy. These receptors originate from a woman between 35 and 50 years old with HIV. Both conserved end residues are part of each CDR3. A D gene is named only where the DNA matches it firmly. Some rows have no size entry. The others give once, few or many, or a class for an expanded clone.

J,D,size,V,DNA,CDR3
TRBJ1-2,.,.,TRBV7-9,TGTGCCAGCAGCGGCGGGGCCAGGGAAAGGTATGGCTACACCTTC,CASSGGARERYGYTF
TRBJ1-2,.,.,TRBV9,TGTGCCAGCAGCACAAGCTCCTATGGCTACACCTTC,CASSTSSYGYTF
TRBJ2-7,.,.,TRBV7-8,TGTGCCAGCAGCTTAGCTACAGTGCCCCAGTACTTC,CASSLATVPQYF
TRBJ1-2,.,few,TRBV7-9,TGTGCCAGCAGCCCCCCGGACCTCCGTCCCTATGGCTACACCTTC,CASSPPDLRPYGYTF
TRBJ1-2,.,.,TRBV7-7,TGTGCCAGCAGCCCCTCGGGGGACCCGTATGGCTACACCTTC,CASSPSGDPYGYTF
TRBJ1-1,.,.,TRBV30,TGTGCCTGGAGGACCTACAGGACCGCAAACACTGAAGCTTTCTTT,CAWRTYRTANTEAFF
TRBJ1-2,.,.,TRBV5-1,TGCGCCAGCACCTACGAGGGAACCCCTGGGGGTGGCTACACCTTC,CASTYEGTPGGGYTF
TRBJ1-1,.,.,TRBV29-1,TGCAGCGTTCACAGGGCTGCGAACACTGAAGCTTTCTTT,CSVHRAANTEAFF
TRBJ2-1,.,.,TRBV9,TGTGCCAGCAGCGTAGCTGGAGACAATGAGCAGTTCTTC,CASSVAGDNEQFF
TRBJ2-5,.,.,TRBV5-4,TGTGCCAGCAGCCCGGGACCGACGACAATTACCCAGTACTTC,CASSPGPTTITQYF
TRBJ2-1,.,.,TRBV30,TGTGCCTCCTACTACAATGAGCAGTTCTTC,CASYYNEQFF
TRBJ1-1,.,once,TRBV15,TGTGCCACCACCGAGCTAGGTATTGCTGAAGCTTTCTTT,CATTELGIAEAFF
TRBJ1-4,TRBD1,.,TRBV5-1,TGCGCCAGCAGCTTGCACTCCCCCACAGGGGGCCTACGAGTCGGTAATGAAAAACTGTTTTTT,CASSLHSPTGGLRVGNEKLFF
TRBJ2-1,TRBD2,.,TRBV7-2,TGTGCCAGCAGCTGGGGGACTATTTACAATGAGCAGTTCTTC,CASSWGTIYNEQFF
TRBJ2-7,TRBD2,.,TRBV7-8,TGTGCCAGCAACCCTGGACTAGCGGGCGAGCAGTACTTC,CASNPGLAGEQYF
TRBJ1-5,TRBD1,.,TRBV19,TGTGCCAGTAGTACTACAGGGGAGGGCAATCAGCCCCAGCATTTT,CASSTTGEGNQPQHF
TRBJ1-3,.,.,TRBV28,TGTGCCAGCAGCTCCCATCTCTGGAGCTCTGGAAACACCATATATTTT,CASSSHLWSSGNTIYF
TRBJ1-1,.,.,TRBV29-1,TGCAGCGTTGAGCCACTGACGGTAAACACTGAAGCTTTCTTT,CSVEPLTVNTEAFF
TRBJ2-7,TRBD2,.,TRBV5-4,TGTGCCAGCAACCGAGACGGGACTAGCGGGGCCTACTACGAGCAGTACTTC,CASNRDGTSGAYYEQYF
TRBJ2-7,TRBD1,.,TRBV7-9,TGTGCCAGCAGAAAGTGGGACAGGGGTAACGAGCAGTACTTC,CASRKWDRGNEQYF
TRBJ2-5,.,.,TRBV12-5,TGTGCTAGTGGTTTGGAAGAAGAGACCCAGTACTTC,CASGLEEETQYF
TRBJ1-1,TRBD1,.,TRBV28,TGTGCCAGCATTGACCCTACAGGGGTGAACACTGAAGCTTTCTTT,CASIDPTGVNTEAFF
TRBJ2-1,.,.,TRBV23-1,TGCGCCAGCAGTCAAAAGGGGACCTCCGTCTCCTACAATGAGCAGTTCTTC,CASSQKGTSVSYNEQFF
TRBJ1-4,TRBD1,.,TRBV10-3,TGTGCCATCAGTGAGAGAGGACAGGGTGAGGAAAAACTGTTTTTT,CAISERGQGEEKLFF
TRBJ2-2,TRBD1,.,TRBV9,TGTGCCAGCAGCGTAGCGTTACAGGGGATCGCCGGGGAGCTGTTTTTT,CASSVALQGIAGELFF